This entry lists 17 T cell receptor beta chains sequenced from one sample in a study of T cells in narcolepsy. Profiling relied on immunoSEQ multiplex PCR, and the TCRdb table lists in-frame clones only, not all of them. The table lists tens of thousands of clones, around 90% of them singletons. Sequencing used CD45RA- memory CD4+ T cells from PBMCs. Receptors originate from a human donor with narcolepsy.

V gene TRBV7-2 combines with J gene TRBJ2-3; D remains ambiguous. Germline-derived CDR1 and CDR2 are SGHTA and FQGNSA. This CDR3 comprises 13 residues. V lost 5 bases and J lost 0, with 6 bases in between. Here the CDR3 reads CASSASSTDTQYF. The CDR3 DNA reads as TGTGCCAGCAGCGCCTCTAGCACAGATACGCAGTATTTT. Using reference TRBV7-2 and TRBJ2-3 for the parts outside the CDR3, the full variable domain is GAGVSQSPSNKVTEKGKDVELRCDPISGHTALYWYRQSLGQGLEFLIYFQGNSAPDKSGLPSDRFSAERTGGSVSTLTIQRTQQEDSAVYLCASSASSTDTQYFGPGTRLTVL.

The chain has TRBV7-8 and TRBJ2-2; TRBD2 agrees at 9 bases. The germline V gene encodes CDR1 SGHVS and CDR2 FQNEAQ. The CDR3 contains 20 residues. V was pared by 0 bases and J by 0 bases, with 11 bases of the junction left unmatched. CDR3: CASSLARVAGDHANTGELFF. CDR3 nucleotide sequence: TGTGCCAGCAGCTTAGCGCGAGTAGCGGGAGACCACGCGAACACCGGGGAGCTGTTTTTT. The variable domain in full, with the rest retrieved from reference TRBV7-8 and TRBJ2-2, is GAGVSQSPRYKVAKRGQDVALRCDPISGHVSLFWYQQALGQGPEFLTYFQNEAQLDKSGLPSDRFFAERPEGSVSTLKIQRTQQEDSAVYLCASSLARVAGDHANTGELFFGEGSRLTVL.

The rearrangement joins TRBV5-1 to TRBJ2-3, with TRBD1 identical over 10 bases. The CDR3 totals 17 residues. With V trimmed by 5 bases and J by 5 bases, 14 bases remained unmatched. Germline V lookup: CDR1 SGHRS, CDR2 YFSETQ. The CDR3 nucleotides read TGCGCCAGCAGAAGACAGGGGGCTTTTTCAGTGGTAGATACGCAGTATTTT. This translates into CASRRQGAFSVVDTQYF.

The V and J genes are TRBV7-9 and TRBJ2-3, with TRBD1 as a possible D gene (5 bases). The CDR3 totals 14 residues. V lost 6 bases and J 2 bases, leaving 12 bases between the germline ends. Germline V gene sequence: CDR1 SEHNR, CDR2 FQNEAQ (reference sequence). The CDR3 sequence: CASRKTVATDTQYF. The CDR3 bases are TGTGCCAGCAGGAAGACAGTGGCCACAGATACGCAGTATTTT. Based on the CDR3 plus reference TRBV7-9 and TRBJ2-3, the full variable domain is DTGVSQNPRHKITKRGQNVTFRCDPISEHNRLYWYRQTLGQGPEFLTYFQNEAQLEKSRLLSDRFSAERPKGSFSTLEIQRTEQGDSAMYLCASRKTVATDTQYFGPGTRLTVL.

CDR3 DNA: TGCAGCACTGGACAGGGAGATATTGTGGATGAGCAGTTCTTC. Protein: CSTGQGDIVDEQFF. V gene TRBV29-1 combines with J gene TRBJ2-1, with TRBD1 matching 8 bases. Trimming at V came to 8 bases and at J to 8 bases, leaving 14 bases not matched to a gene. This CDR3 is 14 amino acids long. Germline V lookup: CDR1 SQVTM, CDR2 ANQGSEA.

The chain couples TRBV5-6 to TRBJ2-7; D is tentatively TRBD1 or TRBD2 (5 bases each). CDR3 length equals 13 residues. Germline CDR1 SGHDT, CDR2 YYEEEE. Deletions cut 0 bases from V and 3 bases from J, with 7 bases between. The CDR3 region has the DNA TGTGCCAGCAGCTTGGGAGGGGTCTACGAGCAGTACTTC. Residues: CASSLGGVYEQYF.

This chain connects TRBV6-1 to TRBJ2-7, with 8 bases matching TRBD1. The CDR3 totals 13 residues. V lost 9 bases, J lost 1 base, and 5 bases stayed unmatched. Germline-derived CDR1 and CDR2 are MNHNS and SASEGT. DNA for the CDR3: TGTGCCAGTCCAGGGGGCGCGTCCTACGAGCAGTACTTC. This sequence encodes CASPGGASYEQYF.

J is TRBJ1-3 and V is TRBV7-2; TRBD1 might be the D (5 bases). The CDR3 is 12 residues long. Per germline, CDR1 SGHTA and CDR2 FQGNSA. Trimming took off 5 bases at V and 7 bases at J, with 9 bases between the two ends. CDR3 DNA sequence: TGTGCCAGCAGCCCGGGGGGGAACACCATATATTTT. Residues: CASSPGGNTIYF.

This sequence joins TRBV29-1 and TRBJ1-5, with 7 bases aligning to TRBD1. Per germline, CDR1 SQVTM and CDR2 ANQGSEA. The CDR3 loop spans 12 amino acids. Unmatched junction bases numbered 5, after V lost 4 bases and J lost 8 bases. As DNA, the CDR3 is TGCAGCGTTGGACAGGGTTTGGAGCCCCAGCATTTT. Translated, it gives CSVGQGLEPQHF.

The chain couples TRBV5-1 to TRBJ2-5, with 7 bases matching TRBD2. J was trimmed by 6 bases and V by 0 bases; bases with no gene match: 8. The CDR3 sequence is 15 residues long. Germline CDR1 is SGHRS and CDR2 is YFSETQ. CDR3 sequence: CASSLGLAVQKTQYF. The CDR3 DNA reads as TGCGCCAGCAGCTTGGGACTAGCAGTACAAAAGACCCAGTACTTC.

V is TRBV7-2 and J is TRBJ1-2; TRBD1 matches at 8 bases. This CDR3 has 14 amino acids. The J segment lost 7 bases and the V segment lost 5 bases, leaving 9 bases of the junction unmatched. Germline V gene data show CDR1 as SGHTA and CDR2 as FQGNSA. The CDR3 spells CASSPQQGAGGYTF. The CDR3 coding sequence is TGTGCCAGCAGCCCCCAGCAGGGGGCGGGTGGCTACACCTTC.

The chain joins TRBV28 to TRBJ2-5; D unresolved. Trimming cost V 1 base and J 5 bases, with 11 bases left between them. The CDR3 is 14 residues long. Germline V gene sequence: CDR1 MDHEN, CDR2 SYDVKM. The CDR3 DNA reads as TGTGCCAGCAGTTTATCGCCAGCTAGGGAGACCCAGTACTTC. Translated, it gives CASSLSPARETQYF.

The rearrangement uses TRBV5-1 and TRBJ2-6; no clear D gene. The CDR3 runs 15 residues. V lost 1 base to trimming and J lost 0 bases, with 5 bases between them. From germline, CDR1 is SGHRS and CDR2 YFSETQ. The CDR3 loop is CASSLIGSGANVLTF. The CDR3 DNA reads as TGCGCCAGCAGCTTGATCGGCTCTGGGGCCAACGTCCTGACTTTC.

CDR3 loop: CASFGGANNQPQHF. The DNA of the CDR3 is TGTGCCAGCTTCGGGGGGGCCAACAATCAGCCCCAGCATTTT. The gene calls are TRBV28 and TRBJ1-5; possibly TRBD1 for D (6 bases). Trimming removed 8 bases from V and 3 bases from J, with 14 bases in between. The germline gives CDR1 MDHEN, CDR2 SYDVKM. This CDR3 spans 14 amino acids. Variable domain in full (rest from reference TRBV28 and TRBJ1-5): DVKVTQSSRYLVKRTGEKVFLECVQDMDHENMFWYRQDPGLGLRLIYFSYDVKMKEKGDIPEGYSVSREKKERFSLILESASTNQTSMYLCASFGGANNQPQHFGDGTRLSIL.

The CDR3 sequence: CASAGELNLNSPLHF. CDR3 bases: TGTGCCAGCGCGGGGGAACTCAACCTTAATTCACCCCTCCACTTT. This chain connects TRBV7-9 to TRBJ1-6; perhaps TRBD1 as D (5 bases). The CDR3 sequence is 15 residues long. The germline V and J ends were trimmed by 8 bases and 6 bases, with 17 bases remaining between them. Germline V lookup: CDR1 SEHNR, CDR2 FQNEAQ (reference sequence).

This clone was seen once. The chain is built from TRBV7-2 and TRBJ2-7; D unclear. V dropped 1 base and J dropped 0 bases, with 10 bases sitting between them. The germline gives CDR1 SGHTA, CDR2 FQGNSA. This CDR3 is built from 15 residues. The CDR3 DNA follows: TGTGCCAGCAGCTTAGGCGCGATCCCCTCCTACGAGCAGTACTTC. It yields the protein CASSLGAIPSYEQYF.

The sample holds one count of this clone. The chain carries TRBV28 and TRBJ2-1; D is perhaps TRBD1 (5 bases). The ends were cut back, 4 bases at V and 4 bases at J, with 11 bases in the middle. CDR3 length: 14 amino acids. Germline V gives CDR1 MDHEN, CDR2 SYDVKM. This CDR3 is CASSSQGDYNEQFF. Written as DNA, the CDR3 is TGTGCCAGCAGTTCTCAGGGCGATTACAATGAGCAGTTCTTC.